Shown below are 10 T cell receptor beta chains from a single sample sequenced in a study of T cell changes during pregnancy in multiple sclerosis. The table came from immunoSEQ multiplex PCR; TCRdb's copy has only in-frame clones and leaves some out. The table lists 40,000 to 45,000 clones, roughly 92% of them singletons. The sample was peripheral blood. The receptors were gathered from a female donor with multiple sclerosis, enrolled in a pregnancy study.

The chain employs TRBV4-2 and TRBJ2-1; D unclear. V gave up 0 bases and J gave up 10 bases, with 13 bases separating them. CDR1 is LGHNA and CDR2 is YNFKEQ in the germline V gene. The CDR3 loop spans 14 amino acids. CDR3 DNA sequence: TGTGCCAGCAGCCAAGATACTGCGAGCAGGGAGCAGTTCTTC. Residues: CASSQDTASREQFF.

CDR3 protein: CASRQGASGYTF. The CDR3 region has the DNA TGTGCCAGTAGACAGGGGGCAAGTGGCTACACCTTC. The J gene is TRBJ1-2, the V gene TRBV19; 9 nucleotides align to TRBD1. J lost 7 bases, V lost 6 bases, and 3 bases had no gene match. The CDR3 runs to 12 residues. The germline V gene encodes CDR1 LNHDA and CDR2 SQIVND (reference sequence).

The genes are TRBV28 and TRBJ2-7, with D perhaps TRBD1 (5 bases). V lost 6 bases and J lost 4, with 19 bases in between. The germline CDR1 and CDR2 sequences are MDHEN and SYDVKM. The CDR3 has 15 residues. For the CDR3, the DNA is TGTGCCAGCAGGTCTGGACACCTAAACCGGTACGAGCAGTACTTC. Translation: CASRSGHLNRYEQYF.

As DNA, the CDR3 is TGTGCCAGTAGTATAGGTTTGGAGAATCAGCCCCAGCATTTT. The encoded protein is CASSIGLENQPQHF. The gene calls are TRBV19 and TRBJ1-5; no definite D call. Germline CDR1 LNHDA, CDR2 SQIVND (reference sequence). V gave up 1 base and J gave up 4 bases, with 8 bases separating them. The CDR3 totals 14 residues.

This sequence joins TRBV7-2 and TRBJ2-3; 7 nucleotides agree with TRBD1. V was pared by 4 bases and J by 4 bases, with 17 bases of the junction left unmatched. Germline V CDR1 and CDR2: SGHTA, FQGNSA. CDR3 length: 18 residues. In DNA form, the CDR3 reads TGTGCCAGCAGCTCCCACATAGACAGGGCTTTTAACCCAGATACGCAGTATTTT. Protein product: CASSSHIDRAFNPDTQYF.

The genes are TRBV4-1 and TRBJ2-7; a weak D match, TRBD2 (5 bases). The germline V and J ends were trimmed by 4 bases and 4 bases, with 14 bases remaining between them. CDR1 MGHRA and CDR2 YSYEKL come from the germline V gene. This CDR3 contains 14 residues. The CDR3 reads CASSPSLVRYEQYF. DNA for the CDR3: TGCGCCAGCAGCCCTTCACTAGTTCGGTACGAGCAGTACTTC.

The CDR3 DNA follows: TGTGCCTGGAACGGCGGGAGGGCCCCCAATGAGCAGTTCTTC. This gives the protein CAWNGGRAPNEQFF. The chain links TRBV30 to TRBJ2-1; 9 positions match TRBD2. This CDR3 region has 14 residues. Germline CDR1 reads GTSNPN; CDR2 reads SVGIG (reference sequence). J was trimmed by 6 bases and V by 4 bases; bases with no gene match: 7. Complete variable domain (other parts from reference TRBV30 and TRBJ2-1): SQTIHQWPATLVQPVGSPLSLECTVEGTSNPNLYWYRQAAGRGLQLLFYSVGIGQISSEVPQNLSASRPQDRQFILSSKKLLLSDSGFYLCAWNGGRAPNEQFFGPGTRLTVL.

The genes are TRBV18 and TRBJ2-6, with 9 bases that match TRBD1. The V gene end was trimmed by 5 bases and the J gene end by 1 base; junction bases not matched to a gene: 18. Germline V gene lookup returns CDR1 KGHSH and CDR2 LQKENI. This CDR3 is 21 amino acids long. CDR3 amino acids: CASSSLSTGGAVTSGANVLTF. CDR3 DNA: TGTGCCAGCTCATCTTTGTCAACAGGGGGCGCAGTGACTTCTGGGGCCAACGTCCTGACTTTC.

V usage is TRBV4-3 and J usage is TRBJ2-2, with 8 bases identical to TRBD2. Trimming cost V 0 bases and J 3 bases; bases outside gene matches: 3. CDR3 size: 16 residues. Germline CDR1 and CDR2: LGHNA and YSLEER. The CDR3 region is CASSQEASGYTGELFF. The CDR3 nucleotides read TGCGCCAGCAGCCAAGAGGCTAGCGGGTACACCGGGGAGCTGTTTTTT.

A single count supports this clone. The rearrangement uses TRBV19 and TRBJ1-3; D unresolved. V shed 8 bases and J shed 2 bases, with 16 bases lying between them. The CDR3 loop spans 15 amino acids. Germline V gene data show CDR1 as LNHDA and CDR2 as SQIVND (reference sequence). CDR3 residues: CASGRSGIAGNTIYF. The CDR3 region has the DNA TGTGCCAGTGGACGGAGTGGGATCGCTGGAAACACCATATATTTT.